Each of the 20 T cell receptor beta chains below was sequenced from the same sample in a study of cytomegalovirus exposure and HLA in healthy donors. A multiplex PCR was run with 60 Vbeta primers and 13 Jbeta primers. Generated by immunoSEQ multiplex PCR, the TCRdb table keeps only in-frame clones and is missing some. The table has about 110,000 clones, 65% to 80% seen once; the top ten hold 2.5% to 3%. The source material was PBMCs. All receptors come from a male donor in good health and CMV-seropositive.

The chain joins TRBV28 to TRBJ2-5, with 11 nucleotides matching TRBD1. Germline loops: CDR1 MDHEN, CDR2 SYDVKM. There are 14 residues in the CDR3. The V and J ends lost 6 bases and 4 bases, in that order; junction bases with no gene match: 4. The CDR3 nucleotides read TGTGCCAGCAGGACGGACAGGGGGCTAGAGACCCAGTACTTC. It specifies CASRTDRGLETQYF.

This chain uses TRBV5-4 with TRBJ1-2; D may be TRBD1 (5 bases). This CDR3 region has 14 residues. V was trimmed by 4 bases and J by 8 bases, leaving 18 bases between them. The germline gives CDR1 SGHNT, CDR2 YYREEE (reference sequence). Written as DNA, the CDR3 is TGTGCCAGCAGCCCCCCAGGGCATACCTGGGGCTACACCTTC. It translates to CASSPPGHTWGYTF.

The chain carries TRBV5-1 and TRBJ2-7, with D possibly matching TRBD1 (5 bases). CDR3 size: 16 residues. Germline lookup yields CDR1 SGHRS and CDR2 YFSETQ. V gave up 3 bases and J gave up 6 bases, with 22 bases separating them. CDR3: CASSYHTAGYLGEQYF. In DNA form, the CDR3 reads TGCGCCAGCAGCTACCACACCGCAGGGTATCTTGGCGAGCAGTACTTC.

The V call is TRBV10-3, the J call TRBJ2-7, with TRBD2 matching 14 bases. The V segment lost 6 bases and the J segment 3 bases; nucleotides outside the gene matches: 4. The germline V gene has CDR1 ENHRY and CDR2 SYGVKD. The CDR3 spans 15 residues. Written as DNA, the CDR3 is TGTGCCATCAGCCCCGGGACTAGCGGGAGCTACGAGCAGTACTTC. The encoded protein is CAISPGTSGSYEQYF.

The chain combines TRBV6-4 with TRBJ2-3, with 9 bases aligning to TRBD2. This CDR3 has 15 residues. CDR1 is MRHNA, CDR2 SNTAGT, per germline. The CDR3 DNA follows: TGTGCGGGAGGGCTAGCGGGGACTTCGGTGAATACGCAGTATTTT. Protein: CAGGLAGTSVNTQYF.

The chain is built from TRBV5-1 and TRBJ2-2; D might be TRBD1 (6 bases). This CDR3 is 17 amino acids long. With 2 bases removed from V and 2 bases from J, the gap between germline ends came to 16 bases. The V gene's germline CDR1 is SGHRS and CDR2 YFSETQ. This chain's CDR3 is CASSFTVMTGNTGELFF. CDR3 DNA: TGCGCCAGCAGCTTTACCGTGATGACAGGAAACACCGGGGAGCTGTTTTTT.

This clone has a handful of counts. The chain combines TRBV2 with TRBJ2-7; D may be TRBD1 (6 bases). Germline values: CDR1 SNHLY, CDR2 FYNNEI. The CDR3 is 10 residues long. The V end was cut by 5 bases, the J end by 12 bases, with 11 bases between. CDR3 sequence: CASSPTGPYF. The CDR3 DNA reads as TGTGCCAGCAGTCCTACAGGGCCGTACTTC.

The rearrangement uses TRBV5-6 and TRBJ2-1, with D possibly TRBD1 on 6 matching bases. This CDR3 has 15 residues. Trimming shortened V by 4 bases and J by 14 bases, and 25 bases separated the two germline ends. Germline CDR1 is SGHDT and CDR2 is YYEEEE. CDR3 in amino acids: CASSDRGGGISGEFF. Here the CDR3 DNA reads TGTGCCAGCAGCGACAGAGGGGGTGGTATTTCAGGGGAGTTCTTC. The complete variable domain, with remaining parts taken from reference TRBV5-6 and TRBJ2-1, reads DAGVTQSPTHLIKTRGQQVTLRCSPKSGHDTVSWYQQALGQGPQFIFQYYEEEERQRGNFPDRFSGHQFPNYSSELNVNALLLGDSALYLCASSDRGGGISGEFFGPGTRLTVL.

The rearrangement uses TRBV6-5 and TRBJ2-7; 12 bases are shared with TRBD1. Unmatched junction bases numbered 8, after V lost 6 bases and J lost 5 bases. Germline CDR1 reads MNHEY; CDR2 reads SVGAGI. The CDR3 has 15 amino acids. The CDR3 spells CASSPGTGGRDEQYF. CDR3 bases: TGTGCCAGCAGCCCCGGGACAGGGGGCAGGGACGAGCAGTACTTC.

The gene calls are TRBV11-2 and TRBJ1-1; no reliable D call. The CDR3 runs 12 residues. Trimming shortened V by 6 bases and J by 6 bases, and 11 bases separated the two germline ends. The germline V gene has CDR1 SGHAT and CDR2 FQNNGV. The CDR3 DNA reads TGTGCCAGCAGGAAAGCTTATTCTGAAGCTTTCTTT. It codes for CASRKAYSEAFF.

This chain joins TRBV7-8 and TRBJ2-1, with a tentative D call TRBD2 (6 bases). The CDR3 length is 15 residues. The V gene lost 5 bases and the J gene lost 4 bases, with 15 bases spanning the gap. Germline assignment: CDR1 SGHVS and CDR2 FQNEAQ. The CDR3 DNA is TGTGCCAGCAGCCAATGGGGGGACCCTTACAATGAGCAGTTCTTC. It specifies CASSQWGDPYNEQFF.

The chain recombines TRBV15 with TRBJ1-2; tentatively, D is TRBD1 (6 bases). The CDR3 is 12 amino acids. V was pared by 5 bases and J by 5 bases, with 9 bases between. Germline-derived CDR1 and CDR2 are LNHNV and YYDKDF (reference sequence). This chain's CDR3 is CATSRGQYGYTF. DNA for the CDR3: TGTGCCACCAGCCGTGGACAGTATGGCTACACCTTC.

The chain recombines TRBV4-1 with TRBJ2-3; D gene uncertain. Germline V gene sequence: CDR1 MGHRA, CDR2 YSYEKL. V was trimmed by 0 bases and J by 0 bases, leaving 10 bases between them. The CDR3 contains 16 residues. CDR3 in DNA: TGCGCCAGCAGCCAAGATTCTGCCCTAAGCACAGATACGCAGTATTTT. Translated: CASSQDSALSTDTQYF.

This clone was seen more than once but under ten times. This chain uses TRBV7-2 with TRBJ2-7; tentative D call: TRBD2 (6 bases). CDR1 SGHTA and CDR2 FQGNSA come from the germline V gene. This CDR3 region has 14 residues. V lost 1 base to trimming and J lost 6 bases, with 13 bases between them. CDR3 sequence (DNA): TGTGCCAGCAGCTTAGGGGGATCGCGGGGCGAGCAGTACTTC. Its translation is CASSLGGSRGEQYF.

This chain joins TRBV5-1 and TRBJ2-1, with 9 bases lining up with TRBD1. This CDR3 has 14 amino acids. Losses at the gene ends were 7 bases for V and 7 bases for J; bases not matched to a gene: 9. Germline-derived CDR1 and CDR2 are SGHRS and YFSETQ. The CDR3 loop reads CASGNRGRGNEQFF. The CDR3 DNA sequence: TGCGCCAGCGGAAACAGGGGGCGGGGAAATGAGCAGTTCTTC.

The chain is built from TRBV9 and TRBJ1-1; 10 bases fit TRBD1. Germline assignment: CDR1 SGDLS and CDR2 YYNGEE. V gave up 4 bases and J gave up 4 bases; unmatched junction bases: 4. The CDR3 contains 14 residues. The CDR3 DNA reads as TGTGCCAGCAGCCTACGGACAGGGGGCACTGAAGCTTTCTTT. This gives the protein CASSLRTGGTEAFF. The full variable domain, rest sourced from reference TRBV9 and TRBJ1-1, is DSGVTQTPKHLITATGQRVTLRCSPRSGDLSVYWYQQSLDQGLQFLIQYYNGEERAKGNILERFSAQQFPDLHSELNLSSLELGDSALYFCASSLRTGGTEAFFGQGTRLTVV.

The chain joins TRBV6-5 to TRBJ2-3, with 7 bases that match TRBD1. V trimming: 2 bases; J trimming: 5 bases; junction bases outside the gene matches: 7. Germline loops: CDR1 MNHEY, CDR2 SVGAGI. This CDR3 region has 15 residues. CDR3 nucleotides: TGTGCCAGCAGTTACAGAGGGACAGAGAGAGATACGCAGTATTTT. This codes for CASSYRGTERDTQYF.

The CDR3 loop is CASTGTGTYGYTF. The CDR3 nucleotides are TGTGCCAGTACCGGGACAGGGACCTATGGCTACACCTTC. J is TRBJ1-2 and V is TRBV19; TRBD1 matches 9 bases. This CDR3 comprises 13 residues. Losses at the gene ends were 7 bases for V and 4 bases for J; bases not matched to a gene: 4. Per germline, CDR1 LNHDA and CDR2 SQIVND (reference sequence).

This clone occurred a few times. Here the CDR3 DNA reads TGTGCCAGCAGCTTAGCCCGACAGGGGCTTGGCTACACCTTC. Its translation is CASSLARQGLGYTF. The chain carries TRBV11-2 and TRBJ1-2, with TRBD1 identical over 8 bases. The CDR3 is 14 amino acids. Germline V gives CDR1 SGHAT, CDR2 FQNNGV. The junction had 5 bases not matched to a gene; V was cut back by 1 base and J by 7 bases. The entire variable domain, with the rest obtained from reference TRBV11-2 and TRBJ1-2, is as follows: EAGVAQSPRYKIIEKRQSVAFWCNPISGHATLYWYQQILGQGPKLLIQFQNNGVVDDSQLPKDRFSAERLKGVDSTLKIQPAKLEDSAVYLCASSLARQGLGYTFGSGTRLTVV.

The rearrangement joins TRBV27 to TRBJ2-7; TRBD1 agrees at 10 bases. Germline assignment: CDR1 MNHEY and CDR2 SMNVEV (reference sequence). This CDR3 region has 14 residues. Trimming at V came to 6 bases and at J to 6 bases, leaving 8 bases not matched to a gene. The CDR3 DNA sequence: TGTGCCAGCAGCCTAACGGGACAGGGGTTCGAGCAGTACTTC. Translation gives CASSLTGQGFEQYF.